This TCR beta chain was captured in a study of T cells in Graves' hyperthyroidism and ophthalmopathy. Diagnoses used clinical symptoms, serum thyroxine and TRAb, thyroid ultrasound and orbital computed tomography. Germline lookup yields CDR1 SEHNR and CDR2 FQNEAQ (reference sequence). Trimming cost V 4 bases and J 0 bases; bases outside gene matches: 12. The CDR3 covers 17 residues. Amplification yielded TCR beta CDR3 regions, with RNA transcripts as the source. The HTBI primer set was used in a first-round RT-PCR of the TCR CDR3. TCRdb re-derived calls from the multiplex PCR reads in MiXCR, one entry per CDR3 protein. Of about 460,000 distinct CDR3 sequences listed, 22% are singletons. Overall study findings and caveats: Blood shared most expanded thyroid clonotypes above 0.001.

A word on this clonotype: Its cognate antigen is unknown.

The receptor comes from a woman between 65 and 79 years old with Graves' ophthalmopathy. Sequenced input: blood. This chain links TRBV7-9 with TRBJ2-7, with 7 bases that match TRBD1. CDR3 sequence reads: CASSSNDRVMSSYEQYF. As DNA, the CDR3 is TGTGCCAGCAGCTCAAACGACAGGGTGATGAGCTCCTACGAGCAGTACTTC.